The 24 T cell receptor beta chains reported below all come from one sample, sequenced in a study of blood T cells in healthy people across ages. For the second PCR, which ran for about 6 to 12 cycles, a sample-barcoded 5' primer and a J-beta primer mix were used. Each CDR3 protein is one row after TCRdb ran MiXCR on the 5' RACE reads. The top ten hold approximately 10% of the sample, which has approximately 1.5 million distinct CDR3 sequences, 30% to 35% seen once. The material sequenced was blood. The origin of the receptors is a woman in her 30s in good health.

This chain connects TRBV28 to TRBJ2-7, with D hard to call. Trimming stripped 4 bases from V and 0 bases from J, with 10 bases between. The CDR3 totals 14 residues. Germline assignment: CDR1 MDHEN and CDR2 SYDVKM. The CDR3 loop reads CASSSKWSSYEQYF. In DNA, the CDR3 is TGTGCCAGCAGTTCCAAGTGGAGCTCCTACGAGCAGTACTTC.

The V call is TRBV18, the J call TRBJ2-4, with 12 bases fitting TRBD2. This CDR3 region has 19 residues. J lost 0 bases, V lost 0 bases, and 6 bases had no gene match. Germline lookup yields CDR1 KGHSH and CDR2 LQKENI. CDR3 sequence (DNA): TGTGCCAGCTCACCACCCTCCCTAGCGGGAGGGTTAGCCAAAAACATTCAGTACTTC. It yields the protein CASSPPSLAGGLAKNIQYF.

The chain employs TRBV27 and TRBJ2-5; 7 bases are shared with TRBD1. J gave up 2 bases and V 7 bases, and 4 bases lay outside the gene matches. Germline values: CDR1 MNHEY, CDR2 SMNVEV (reference sequence). The CDR3 contains 13 residues. CDR3 sequence: CASTAGGQETQYF. CDR3 bases: TGTGCCAGCACGGCAGGGGGACAAGAGACCCAGTACTTC.

Written as DNA, the CDR3 is TGTGCCAGCAGTTACCACGACAAGATGAACACTGAAGCTTTCTTT. Encoded protein: CASSYHDKMNTEAFF. The genes are TRBV6-6 and TRBJ1-1, with D uncertain. Germline assignment: CDR1 MNHNY and CDR2 SVGAGI (reference sequence). V was shortened by 2 bases and J by 0 bases, with 10 bases between the two germline ends. This CDR3 region has 15 residues.

The chain combines TRBV20-1 with TRBJ2-5; D ambiguous. Near its end, the DNA agrees better with TRBJ2-7, so the J call may be wrong. Germline V gives CDR1 DFQATT, CDR2 SNEGSKA (reference sequence). CDR3 length: 14 amino acids. The CDR3 loop is CSASIEPTAYEQYF. The CDR3 DNA reads TGCAGTGCTTCAATCGAGCCCACAGCCTACGAGCAGTACTTC.

In its sample, this clonotype was seen many times. Written as DNA, the CDR3 is TGCAGCGTTGGTCCCCTAACCCCACCGCGAAGCGAGCAGTACTTC. It translates to CSVGPLTPPRSEQYF. The J gene is TRBJ2-7, the V gene TRBV29-1; D ambiguous. This CDR3 spans 15 amino acids. V was cut by 4 bases and J by 6 bases, with 22 bases left in between. CDR1 and CDR2 (germline): SQVTM, ANQGSEA.

This clonotype has more than one count but fewer than ten. J is TRBJ2-7 and V is TRBV28; 8 nucleotides align to TRBD2. The CDR3 loop spans 13 amino acids. The V segment lost 8 bases and the J segment 2 bases; nucleotides outside the gene matches: 5. From germline, CDR1 is MDHEN and CDR2 SYDVKM. CDR3 sequence reads: CASAAGAPYEQYF. The CDR3, as DNA: TGTGCCAGCGCAGCGGGAGCACCCTACGAGCAGTACTTC.

The chain recombines TRBV29-1 with TRBJ1-2; D uncertain. The CDR3 consists of 12 residues. Germline assignment: CDR1 SQVTM and CDR2 ANQGSEA. Trimming took 2 bases from V and 0 from J, leaving 4 bases between them. CDR3 loop: CSVELPNYGYTF. In nucleotides, the CDR3 is TGCAGCGTTGAACTACCTAACTATGGCTACACCTTC.

This chain uses TRBV2 with TRBJ1-4; D is ambiguous. This CDR3 comprises 12 residues. CDR1 is SNHLY, CDR2 FYNNEI, per germline. Trimming shortened V by 2 bases and J by 8 bases, and 6 bases separated the two germline ends. Here the CDR3 DNA reads TGTGCCAGCAGTGAACAATTAGAAAAACTGTTTTTT. This translates into CASSEQLEKLFF.

This clonotype was seen a handful of times. The chain uses TRBV27 and TRBJ2-7, with 7 positions matching TRBD1. The CDR3 covers 16 residues. The germline CDR1 and CDR2 sequences are MNHEY and SMNVEV (reference sequence). The junction had 13 bases not matched to a gene; V was cut back by 6 bases and J by 2 bases. The CDR3 loop reads CASRPLSQGDPYEQYF. The CDR3, as DNA: TGTGCCAGCAGACCCCTATCCCAGGGGGACCCCTACGAGCAGTACTTC.

V gene TRBV7-2 combines with J gene TRBJ1-2; 8 bases line up with TRBD1. The CDR3 is 17 amino acids. The J segment lost 6 bases and the V segment lost 5 bases, leaving 17 bases of the junction unmatched. From germline, CDR1 is SGHTA and CDR2 FQGNSA. The CDR3 here is CASSPSRGQAGFNGYTF. The CDR3 DNA follows: TGTGCCAGCAGCCCATCCAGGGGGCAGGCGGGTTTCAATGGCTACACCTTC.

This sequence joins TRBV27 and TRBJ2-1, with 8 bases lining up with TRBD1. CDR3 length equals 17 residues. V lost 4 bases and J lost 6; bases outside the gene matches: 14. Germline lookup yields CDR1 MNHEY and CDR2 SMNVEV (reference sequence). CDR3: CASSSRTLGQASNEQFF. The CDR3 nucleotides read TGTGCCAGCAGTTCTCGAACCCTGGGACAGGCCAGCAATGAGCAGTTCTTC.

Only a few counts were recorded for this clonotype. The rearrangement links TRBV9 to TRBJ2-5, with D perhaps given as TRBD1 or TRBD2 (6 bases each). V was shortened by 1 base and J by 1 base, with 20 bases between the two germline ends. Germline loops: CDR1 SGDLS, CDR2 YYNGEE. This CDR3 has 18 amino acids. In DNA, the CDR3 is TGTGCCAGCAGCGTAAAACTGGGGGGCGGGGTTACCCAAGAGACCCAGTACTTC. Translated, it gives CASSVKLGGGVTQETQYF. The full variable domain, rest sourced from reference TRBV9 and TRBJ2-5, is DSGVTQTPKHLITATGQRVTLRCSPRSGDLSVYWYQQSLDQGLQFLIQYYNGEERAKGNILERFSAQQFPDLHSELNLSSLELGDSALYFCASSVKLGGGVTQETQYFGPGTRLLVL.

The chain is built from TRBV4-1 and TRBJ2-5; 7 nucleotides match TRBD2. The assigned J gene may be wrong: the sequence end matches TRBJ2-7 better. The germline CDR1 and CDR2 sequences are MGHRA and YSYEKL. The CDR3 spans 17 residues. This CDR3 is CASSQKGVGGSRDEQYF. CDR3 nucleotide sequence: TGCGCCAGCAGCCAAAAAGGAGTCGGCGGGAGCCGGGACGAGCAGTACTTC.

This clonotype was recorded a few times. The chain has TRBV20-1 and TRBJ2-3; 7 positions agree with TRBD2. Germline CDR1 DFQATT, CDR2 SNEGSKA (reference sequence). Unmatched junction bases numbered 7, after V lost 8 bases and J lost 2 bases. The CDR3 consists of 13 residues. CDR3 in DNA: TGCAGTCCAGGGACTATCTACACAGATACGCAGTATTTT. Encoded protein: CSPGTIYTDTQYF.

This clonotype has just a few counts. This rearrangement joins TRBV29-1 to TRBJ2-3, with 16 bases fitting TRBD2. Losses at the gene ends were 6 bases for V and 5 bases for J; bases not matched to a gene: 2. CDR3 length equals 14 residues. Germline V gene lookup returns CDR1 SQVTM and CDR2 ANQGSEA. CDR3 nucleotides: TGCAGCGTCGGGACTAGCGGGAGGGGAGATACGCAGTATTTT. Its translation: CSVGTSGRGDTQYF.

This clonotype was seen a handful of times. It may be a read error: a sequence one base away is much more abundant. The gene calls are TRBV6-6 and TRBJ1-5; the match to TRBD1 covers 7 bases. CDR3 size: 13 residues. CDR1 is MNHNY, CDR2 SVGAGI, per germline (reference sequence). With 6 bases clipped from V and 4 bases from J, the junction kept 3 bases outside the gene matches. CDR3 nucleotides: TGTGCCAGCAGCCAACAGGGGAATCAGCCCCAGCATTTT. Amino acids: CASSQQGNQPQHF.

The CDR3 sequence is CASSLIREGHNEQFF. The CDR3 DNA is TGTGCCAGCAGCTTAATAAGGGAGGGCCACAATGAGCAGTTCTTC. This chain connects TRBV7-9 to TRBJ2-1, with 7 nucleotides matching TRBD2. Per the germline V gene, CDR1 is SEHNR and CDR2 is FQNEAQ (reference sequence). There are 15 residues in the CDR3. The junction had 6 bases not matched to a gene; V was cut back by 2 bases and J by 5 bases.

This clonotype showed up just a few times. The genes are TRBV11-2 and TRBJ2-1, with D possibly TRBD2 on 6 matching bases. From germline, CDR1 is SGHAT and CDR2 FQNNGV. Deletions cut 3 bases from V and 5 bases from J, with 17 bases between. CDR3 length: 16 residues. The CDR3 DNA sequence: TGTGCCAGCAGCTTGGAGGGCCGACCGATTAACAATGAGCAGTTCTTC. Its translation: CASSLEGRPINNEQFF.

A word on this clonotype: This may be a read error: a much more frequent sequence differs by one nucleotide. The chain joins TRBV10-3 to TRBJ2-3; no definite D call. CDR3 length: 12 amino acids. CDR1 and CDR2 from the germline V gene are ENHRY and SYGVKD. Trimming left V 2 bases short and J 3 bases short, with 3 bases between. The CDR3 loop is CAISETTDTQYF. CDR3 bases: TGTGCCATCAGTGAGACGACAGATACGCAGTATTTT.

This clonotype has a handful of counts. DNA for the CDR3: TGTGCCAGCAGCTTGGATCCCCAGAACACCGGGGAGCTGTTTTTT. It codes for CASSLDPQNTGELFF. The chain is built from TRBV5-5 and TRBJ2-2; D is unclear. V shed 0 bases and J shed 1 base, with 7 bases lying between them. Germline V gives CDR1 SGHKS, CDR2 YYEKEE (reference sequence). The CDR3 runs to 15 residues.

The table lists this clonotype with a few counts. CDR3 in amino acids: CASNGQGDEQYF. CDR3 nucleotide sequence: TGTGCCAGCAATGGACAGGGGGACGAGCAGTACTTC. The V gene is TRBV6-1, the J gene TRBJ2-7; TRBD1 matches at 10 bases. Germline assignment: CDR1 MNHNS and CDR2 SASEGT. The CDR3 contains 12 residues. Unmatched junction bases numbered 2, after V lost 7 bases and J lost 5 bases.

Comment on this clonotype: The junction departs from germline at one end; a sequencing error may be responsible. CDR3 sequence reads: CGARPGLTTDTQYF. In DNA form, the CDR3 reads TGCGGTGCTAGACCGGGACTTACAACAGATACGCAGTATTTT. The chain joins TRBV20-1 to TRBJ2-3; possibly TRBD2 for D (6 bases). This CDR3 comprises 14 residues. Germline V lookup: CDR1 DFQATT, CDR2 SNEGSKA (reference sequence).

This clonotype showed up just a few times. The chain has TRBV20-1 and TRBJ1-5; 7 nucleotides agree with TRBD1. V lost 1 base and J lost 3; bases outside the gene matches: 3. This CDR3 comprises 14 residues. The germline V gene has CDR1 DFQATT and CDR2 SNEGSKA (reference sequence). The CDR3 spells CSARGQGHNQPQHF. The CDR3 DNA reads TGCAGTGCTAGAGGACAGGGACACAATCAGCCCCAGCATTTT.